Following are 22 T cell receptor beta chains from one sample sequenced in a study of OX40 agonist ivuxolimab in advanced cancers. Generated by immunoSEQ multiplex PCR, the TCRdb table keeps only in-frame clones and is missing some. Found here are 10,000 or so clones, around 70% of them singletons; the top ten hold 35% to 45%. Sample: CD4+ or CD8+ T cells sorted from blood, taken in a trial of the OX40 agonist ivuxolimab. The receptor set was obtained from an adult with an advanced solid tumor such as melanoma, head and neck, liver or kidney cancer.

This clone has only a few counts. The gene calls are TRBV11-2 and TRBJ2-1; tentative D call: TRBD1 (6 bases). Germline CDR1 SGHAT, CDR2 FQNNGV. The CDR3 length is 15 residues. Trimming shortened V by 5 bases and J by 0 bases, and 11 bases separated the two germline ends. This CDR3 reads CASSQGHPSYNEQFF. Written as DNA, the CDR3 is TGTGCCAGCAGCCAGGGACATCCCTCCTACAATGAGCAGTTCTTC.

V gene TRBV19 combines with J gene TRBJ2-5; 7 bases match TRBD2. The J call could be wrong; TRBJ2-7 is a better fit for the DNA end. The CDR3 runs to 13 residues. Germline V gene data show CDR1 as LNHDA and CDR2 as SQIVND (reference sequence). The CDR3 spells CASSETSSYEQYF. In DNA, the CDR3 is TGTGCCAGTAGTGAGACTAGCAGCTACGAGCAGTACTTC.

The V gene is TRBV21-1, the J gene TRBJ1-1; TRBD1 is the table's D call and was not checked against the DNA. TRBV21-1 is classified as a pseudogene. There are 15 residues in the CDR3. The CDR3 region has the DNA TGTGCCAGCAGCAAAGCGGACAGGGCGGACACTGAAGCTTTCTTT. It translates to CASSKADRADTEAFF.

The CDR3 bases are TGTGCCAGCAATAACCTAGCGGGAGGGCCGTACAATGAGCAGTTCTTC. Protein product: CASNNLAGGPYNEQFF. The chain combines TRBV28 with TRBJ2-1; 12 bases agree with TRBD2. V lost 7 bases and J lost 4; bases outside the gene matches: 8. CDR1 and CDR2 (germline): MDHEN, SYDVKM. This CDR3 comprises 16 residues.

The CDR3, as DNA: TGTGCCAGCAGCGCTGAGACCGGGGGCCTCACAGATACGCAGTATTTT. Translation: CASSAETGGLTDTQYF. The chain is built from TRBV9 and TRBJ2-3; D may correspond to TRBD1 or TRBD2 (6 bases each). Germline values: CDR1 SGDLS, CDR2 YYNGEE. The V end was cut by 3 bases, the J end by 2 bases, with 16 bases between. There are 16 residues in the CDR3.

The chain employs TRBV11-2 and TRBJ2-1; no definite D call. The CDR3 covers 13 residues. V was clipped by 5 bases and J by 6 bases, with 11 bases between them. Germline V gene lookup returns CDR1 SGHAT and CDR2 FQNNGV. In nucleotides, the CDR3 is TGTGCCAGCAGCCTACAGACCGTCAATGAGCAGTTCTTC. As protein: CASSLQTVNEQFF.

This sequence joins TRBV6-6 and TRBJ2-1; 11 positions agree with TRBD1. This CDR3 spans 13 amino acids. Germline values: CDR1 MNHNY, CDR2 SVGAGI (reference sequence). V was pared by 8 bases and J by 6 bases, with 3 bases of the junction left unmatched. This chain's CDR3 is CASAGQGGNEQFF. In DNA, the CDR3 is TGTGCCAGCGCGGGACAGGGGGGCAATGAGCAGTTCTTC.

The CDR3 spells CASSIGTGSETQYF. CDR3 DNA sequence: TGTGCCAGTAGTATAGGGACAGGGTCAGAGACCCAGTACTTC. This chain joins TRBV19 and TRBJ2-5; 8 bases line up with TRBD1. V lost 1 base to trimming and J lost 4 bases; unmatched junction nucleotides: 2. Germline lookup yields CDR1 LNHDA and CDR2 SQIVND (reference sequence). CDR3 size: 14 residues.

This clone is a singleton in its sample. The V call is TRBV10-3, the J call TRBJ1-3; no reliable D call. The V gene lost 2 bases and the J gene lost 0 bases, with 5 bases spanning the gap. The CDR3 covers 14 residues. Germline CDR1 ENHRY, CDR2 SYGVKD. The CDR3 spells CAISENNSGNTIYF. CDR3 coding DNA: TGTGCCATCAGTGAGAACAACTCTGGAAACACCATATATTTT.

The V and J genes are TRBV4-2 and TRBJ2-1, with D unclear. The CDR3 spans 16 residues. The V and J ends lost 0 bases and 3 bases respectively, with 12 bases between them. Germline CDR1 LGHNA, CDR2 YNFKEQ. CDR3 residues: CASSQDMRGHYNEQFF. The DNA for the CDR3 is TGTGCCAGCAGCCAAGATATGCGCGGCCACTACAATGAGCAGTTCTTC.

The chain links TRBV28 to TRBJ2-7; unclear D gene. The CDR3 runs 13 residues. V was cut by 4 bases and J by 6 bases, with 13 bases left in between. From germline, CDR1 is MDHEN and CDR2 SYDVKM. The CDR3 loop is CASSYGGPAEQYF. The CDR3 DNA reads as TGTGCCAGCAGTTACGGTGGGCCGGCCGAGCAGTACTTC.

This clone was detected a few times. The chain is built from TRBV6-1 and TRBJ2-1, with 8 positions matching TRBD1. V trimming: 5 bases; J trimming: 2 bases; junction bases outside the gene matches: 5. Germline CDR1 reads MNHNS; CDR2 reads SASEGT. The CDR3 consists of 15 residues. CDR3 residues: CASSLTGDPYNEQFF. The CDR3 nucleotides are TGTGCCAGCAGTCTGACAGGGGATCCCTACAATGAGCAGTTCTTC.

The DNA of the CDR3 is TGTGCCAGCAGTGAAGCGGCGGTTCCGTACTTC. It encodes CASSEAAVPYF. The rearrangement joins TRBV2 to TRBJ2-7; D gene uncertain. This CDR3 spans 11 amino acids. The germline V gene encodes CDR1 SNHLY and CDR2 FYNNEI. Trimming took 0 bases from V and 12 from J, leaving 9 bases between them.

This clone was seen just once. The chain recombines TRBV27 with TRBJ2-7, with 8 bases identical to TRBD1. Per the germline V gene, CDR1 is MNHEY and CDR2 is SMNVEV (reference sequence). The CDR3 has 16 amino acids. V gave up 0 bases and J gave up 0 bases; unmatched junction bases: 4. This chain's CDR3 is CASSLSAGTGSYEQYF. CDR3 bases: TGTGCCAGCAGTTTATCTGCCGGGACAGGCTCCTACGAGCAGTACTTC.

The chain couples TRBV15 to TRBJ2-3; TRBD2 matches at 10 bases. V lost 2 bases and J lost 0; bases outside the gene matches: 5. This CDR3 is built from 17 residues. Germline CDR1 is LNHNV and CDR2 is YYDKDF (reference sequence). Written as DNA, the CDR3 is TGTGCCACCAGCAGAAGAGGACTAGCGGCTAGCACAGATACGCAGTATTTT. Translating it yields CATSRRGLAASTDTQYF.

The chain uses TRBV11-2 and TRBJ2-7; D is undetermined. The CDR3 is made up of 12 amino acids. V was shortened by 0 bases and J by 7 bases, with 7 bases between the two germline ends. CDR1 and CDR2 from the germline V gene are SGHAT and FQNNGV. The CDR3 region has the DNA TGTGCCAGCAGCTTAGACTCCTTAGAGCAGTACTTC. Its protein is CASSLDSLEQYF.

The chain's CDR3 is CASTKDPGLAVNTDTQYF. DNA of the CDR3: TGTGCCAGCACCAAAGATCCAGGACTAGCGGTAAACACAGATACGCAGTATTTT. The gene calls are TRBV27 and TRBJ2-3, with TRBD2 identical over 10 bases. The V and J ends lost 7 bases and 2 bases, in that order; junction bases with no gene match: 15. Looked up from germline, CDR1 is MNHEY and CDR2 is SMNVEV (reference sequence). The CDR3 totals 18 residues.

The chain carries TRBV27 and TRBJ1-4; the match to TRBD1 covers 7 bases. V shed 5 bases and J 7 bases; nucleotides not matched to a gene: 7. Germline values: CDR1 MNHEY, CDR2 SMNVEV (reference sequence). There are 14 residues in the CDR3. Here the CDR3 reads CASSPIQGSEKLFF. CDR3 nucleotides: TGTGCCAGCAGTCCCATACAGGGGAGTGAAAAACTGTTTTTT.

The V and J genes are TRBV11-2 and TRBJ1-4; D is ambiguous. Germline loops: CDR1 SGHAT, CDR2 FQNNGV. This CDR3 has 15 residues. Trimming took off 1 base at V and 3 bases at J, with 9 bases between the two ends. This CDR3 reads CASSLAAAPNEKLFF. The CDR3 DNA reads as TGTGCCAGCAGCTTAGCGGCCGCTCCTAATGAAAAACTGTTTTTT.

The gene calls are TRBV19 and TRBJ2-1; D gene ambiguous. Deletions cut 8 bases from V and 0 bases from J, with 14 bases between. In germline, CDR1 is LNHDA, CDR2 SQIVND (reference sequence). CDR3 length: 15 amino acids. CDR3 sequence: CASRPGHSSYNEQFF. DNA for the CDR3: TGTGCCAGTCGCCCGGGCCACAGCTCCTACAATGAGCAGTTCTTC.

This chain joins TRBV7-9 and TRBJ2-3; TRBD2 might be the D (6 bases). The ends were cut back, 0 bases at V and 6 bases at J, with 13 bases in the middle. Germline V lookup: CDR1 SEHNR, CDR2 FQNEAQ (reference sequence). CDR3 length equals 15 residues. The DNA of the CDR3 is TGTGCCAGCAGCTTAGCCGCGCGGGGTGGGGATACGCAGTATTTT. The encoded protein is CASSLAARGGDTQYF.

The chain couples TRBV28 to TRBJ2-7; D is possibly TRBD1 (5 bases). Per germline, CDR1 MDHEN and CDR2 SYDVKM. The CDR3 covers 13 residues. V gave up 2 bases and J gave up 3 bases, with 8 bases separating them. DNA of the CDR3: TGTGCCAGCAGTTTAGGGCAGGGCTACGAGCAGTACTTC. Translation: CASSLGQGYEQYF.